A selection of T cell receptor beta chains follows, all from one sample in a study of vaccination and CD4 T cells after COVID-19. TCRdb reanalysed the PCR reads using MiXCR and keeps one entry per CDR3 protein. The profile shows 15,000 to 20,000 distinct CDR3 sequences, about a third of them singletons. The antigens these receptors bind are not known. Sequencing input: cultured CD4+ T cells from blood. Every receptor here comes from a human donor with COVID-19. Each CDR3 is given with its conserved first and last residue. Each record gives: V gene, D gene, J gene, clone size, CDR3 protein, CDR3 DNA. A D gene is named only where the DNA matches it firmly. Not every row has a clone size; where given, it reads once, few, many or a size class.

TRBV11-3,TRBD2,TRBJ2-3,few,CASSLDSAPTSGHADTQYF,TGTGCCAGCAGCTTAGATTCGGCCCCGACTAGCGGGCATGCAGATACGCAGTATTTT
TRBV5-4,.,TRBJ1-4,.,CASSPGGPGLNEKLFF,TGTGCCAGCAGCCCCGGCGGACCAGGTCTTAATGAAAAACTGTTTTTT
TRBV20-1,TRBD1,TRBJ1-2,few,CSARPTGTSGGYTF,TGCAGTGCTAGGCCGACAGGGACGAGTGGTGGCTACACCTTC
TRBV25-1,.,TRBJ2-3,.,CASSAGLTDTQYF,TGTGCCAGCAGTGCAGGGCTCACAGATACGCAGTATTTT
TRBV28,.,TRBJ1-2,.,CATHNGYTF,TGTGCCACCCATAATGGCTACACCTTC
TRBV28,.,TRBJ1-2,few,CASRKGLIYGYTF,TGTGCCAGCAGGAAAGGACTTATTTATGGCTACACCTTC
TRBV10-3,.,TRBJ2-3,.,CAIRDWDTDTQYF,TGTGCCATCCGGGACTGGGACACAGATACGCAGTATTTT
TRBV5-1,.,TRBJ1-1,.,CASSFRDEAFF,TGCGCCAGCAGCTTCCGGGACGAAGCTTTCTTT
TRBV18,.,TRBJ1-2,.,CASSPWEGDYGYTF,TGTGCCAGCTCACCATGGGAGGGGGACTATGGCTACACCTTC
TRBV5-5,.,TRBJ2-5,.,CASSLVQGRFSVETQYF,TGTGCCAGCAGCTTGGTTCAGGGCAGGTTCTCCGTGGAGACCCAGTACTTC
TRBV7-9,TRBD1,TRBJ1-3,few,CASSDRGAGNTIYF,TGTGCCAGCAGCGACAGGGGGGCAGGAAACACCATATATTTT
TRBV29-1,.,TRBJ2-1,once,CSVVGGGDSYNEQFF,TGCAGCGTTGTAGGGGGCGGGGACTCCTACAATGAGCAGTTCTTC
TRBV11-2,.,TRBJ2-4,.,CASSNPTKGKNIQYF,TGTGCCAGCAGCAACCCAACAAAGGGCAAAAACATTCAGTACTTC
TRBV11-1,TRBD1,TRBJ1-1,.,CASTKDRLEAAFF,TGTGCCAGCACAAAGGACAGGCTAGAAGCGGCTTTCTTT
TRBV11-3,.,TRBJ2-7,few,CASLGGGAQEQYF,TGTGCCAGCCTAGGGGGGGGTGCACAAGAGCAGTACTTC
TRBV10-1,.,TRBJ2-3,few,CASSESGYDTQYF,TGCGCCAGCAGTGAGTCGGGTTATGATACGCAGTATTTT
TRBV14,.,TRBJ2-2,once,CASSQGRYTGELFF,TGTGCCAGCAGCCAAGGGCGGTACACCGGGGAGCTGTTTTTT
TRBV6-1,.,TRBJ2-7,.,CASSPPPTRSHEQYF,TGTGCCAGCAGCCCGCCCCCAACCCGCTCTCACGAGCAGTACTTC
TRBV10-2,.,TRBJ2-3,.,CASSPFTDTQYF,TGCGCCAGCAGCCCTTTCACAGATACGCAGTATTTT
TRBV7-2,.,TRBJ1-4,.,CASRPTFATNEKLFF,TGTGCCAGCAGACCAACCTTTGCAACTAATGAAAAACTGTTTTTT
TRBV11-3,.,TRBJ2-5,few,CASSFMKETQYF,TGTGCCAGCAGCTTCATGAAAGAGACCCAGTACTTC
TRBV6-4,.,TRBJ1-5,few,CASSKERGNQPQHF,TGTGCCAGCAGCAAAGAAAGGGGCAATCAGCCCCAGCATTTT
TRBV5-4,TRBD1,TRBJ1-5,few,CASSSDRGFNQPQHF,TGTGCCAGCAGCTCGGACAGGGGTTTCAATCAGCCCCAGCATTTT
TRBV7-2,TRBD2,TRBJ2-3,.,CASSLTSYTDTQYF,TGTGCCAGCAGCCTGACTAGCTACACAGATACGCAGTATTTT
TRBV27,.,TRBJ1-1,.,CASSLSGGTEAFF,TGTGCCAGCAGTTTATCAGGGGGCACTGAAGCTTTCTTT
TRBV20-1,TRBD2,TRBJ2-1,few,CSAGRQRGGNEQFF,TGCAGTGCTGGCCGGCAGCGGGGGGGCAATGAGCAGTTCTTC
TRBV19,TRBD1,TRBJ1-5,.,CASSIEGQGNQPQHF,TGTGCCAGTAGTATAGAGGGACAGGGCAATCAGCCCCAGCATTTT
TRBV6-1,.,TRBJ1-1,few,CASSPGVGGEAFF,TGTGCCAGCAGCCCTGGCGTAGGGGGTGAAGCTTTCTTT
TRBV7-2,.,TRBJ1-5,medium-sized,CASSLAGYSNQPQHF,TGTGCCAGCAGCTTAGCGGGGTATAGCAATCAGCCCCAGCATTTT
TRBV12-5,TRBD2,TRBJ2-2,.,CASGWGGVAGELFF,TGTGCTAGTGGTTGGGGAGGGGTGGCCGGGGAGCTGTTTTTT
TRBV4-2,TRBD2,TRBJ2-5,once,CASSYYGTSETETQYF,TGTGCCAGCAGCTACTACGGGACTAGCGAAACGGAGACCCAGTACTTC
TRBV10-2,TRBD1,TRBJ1-5,.,CASSEGDRALPQHF,TGCGCCAGCAGTGAGGGGGACAGGGCCCTGCCCCAGCATTTT
TRBV6-1,.,TRBJ2-3,.,CASNQRGTDTQYF,TGTGCCAGCAACCAAAGAGGGACCGATACGCAGTATTTT
TRBV6-1,TRBD2,TRBJ2-5,.,CASSPRTSGGHNFRETQYF,TGTGCCAGCAGTCCTAGGACTAGCGGGGGGCACAATTTCCGAGAGACCCAGTACTTC
TRBV5-4,TRBD1,TRBJ1-1,.,CASRPGQGSTEAFF,TGTGCCAGCAGACCTGGACAGGGGAGCACTGAAGCTTTCTTT
TRBV6-1,.,TRBJ2-3,.,CASSPARHQGTDTQYF,TGTGCCAGCAGTCCAGCAAGACACCAGGGCACAGATACGCAGTATTTT
TRBV3-1,.,TRBJ1-1,.,CASSQVGRATVEAFF,TGTGCCAGCAGCCAAGTTGGGAGGGCGACCGTGGAAGCTTTCTTT
TRBV6-1,TRBD1,TRBJ1-5,.,CASSRTGRGNQPQHF,TGTGCCAGCAGTAGGACAGGACGAGGCAATCAGCCCCAGCATTTT
TRBV15,.,TRBJ2-2,.,CATSGSLSGELLF,TGTGCCACCAGCGGGAGCCTTTCAGGGGAGCTGCTTTTT
TRBV5-4,.,TRBJ1-6,.,CASSRGSSRALHF,TGTGCCAGCAGCCGCGGGTCATCGAGGGCCCTCCACTTT